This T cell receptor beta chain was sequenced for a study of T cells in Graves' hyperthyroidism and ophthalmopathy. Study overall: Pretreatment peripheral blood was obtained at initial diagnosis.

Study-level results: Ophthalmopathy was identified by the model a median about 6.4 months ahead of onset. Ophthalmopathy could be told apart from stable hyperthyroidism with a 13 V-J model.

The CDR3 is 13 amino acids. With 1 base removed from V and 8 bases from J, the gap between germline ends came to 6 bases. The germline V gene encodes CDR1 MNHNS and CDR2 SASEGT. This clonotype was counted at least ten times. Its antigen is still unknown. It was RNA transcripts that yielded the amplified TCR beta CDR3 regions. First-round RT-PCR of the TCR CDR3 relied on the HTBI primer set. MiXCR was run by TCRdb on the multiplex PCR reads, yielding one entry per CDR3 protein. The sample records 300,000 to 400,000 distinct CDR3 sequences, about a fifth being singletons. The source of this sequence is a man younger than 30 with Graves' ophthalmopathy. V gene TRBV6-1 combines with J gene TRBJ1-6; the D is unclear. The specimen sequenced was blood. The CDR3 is CASSEVVDSPLHF. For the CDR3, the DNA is TGTGCCAGCAGTGAAGTTGTCGATTCACCCCTCCACTTT.